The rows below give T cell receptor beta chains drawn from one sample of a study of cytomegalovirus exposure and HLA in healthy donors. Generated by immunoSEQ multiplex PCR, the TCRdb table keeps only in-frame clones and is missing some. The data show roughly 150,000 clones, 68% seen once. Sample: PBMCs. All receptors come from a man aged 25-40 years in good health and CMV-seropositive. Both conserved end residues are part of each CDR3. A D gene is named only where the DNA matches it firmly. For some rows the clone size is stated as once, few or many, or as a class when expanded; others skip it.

TGTGCCTGGAGCTATTTAGCGGGAGCATCCTACGAGCAGTACTTC CAWSYLAGASYEQYF TRBJ2-7 TRBV30 TRBD2 -
TGTGCCAGCAGCGCCCACCGGGACAGCGCTGGAAACACCATATATTTT CASSAHRDSAGNTIYF TRBJ1-3 TRBV9 TRBD1 -
TGTGCCAGCAGCTTGGGAAGAGGTCATAGCAATCAGCCCCAGCATTTT CASSLGRGHSNQPQHF TRBJ1-5 TRBV5-5 - -
TGTGCCAGCAGCACGGACAGGGGGGGACCAGATACGCAGTATTTT CASSTDRGGPDTQYF TRBJ2-3 TRBV7-9 TRBD1 -
TGCGCCAGCAGCTTGGGTAGCGAAGATACGCAGTATTTT CASSLGSEDTQYF TRBJ2-3 TRBV5-1 - -
TGCGCCAGCAGCTCGGTGACAGGGCGGACTGAAGCTTTCTTT CASSSVTGRTEAFF TRBJ1-1 TRBV5-1 TRBD1 -
TGTGCCACCAGCAGAGATTTAGCGGGAGCGTCTTACGAGCAGTACTTC CATSRDLAGASYEQYF TRBJ2-7 TRBV15 TRBD2 few
TGTGCCAGCAGCCCCGGGACAGCCACTAGCACAGATACGCAGTATTTT CASSPGTATSTDTQYF TRBJ2-3 TRBV5-4 TRBD1 few
TGTGCCAGTAGTGCCGGGACAGGCAATCAGCCCCAGCATTTT CASSAGTGNQPQHF TRBJ1-5 TRBV19 TRBD1 -
TGTGCCAGCAGCCAAGAGACAGGGGGGACTAGTGGCTACACCTTC CASSQETGGTSGYTF TRBJ1-2 TRBV4-2 TRBD1 -
TGTGCCAGCAGCCTCGGGCGGGGGGGGCGCAAAATGGGGACCGGGGAGCTGTTTTTT CASSLGRGGRKMGTGELFF TRBJ2-2 TRBV5-6 TRBD2 -
TGTGCCAGCAGTCGGAACACCGGGGAGCTGTTTTTT CASSRNTGELFF TRBJ2-2 TRBV6-5 - -
TGTGCCAGCAGTCTGGAGGAGTCGGCGAACACTGAAGCTTTCTTT CASSLEESANTEAFF TRBJ1-1 TRBV28 - few
TGCGCCAGCACTGAGGGATCCTCCTACAATGAGCAGTTCTTC CASTEGSSYNEQFF TRBJ2-1 TRBV4-1 - few
TGTGCCTGCCAGAACTCGCAGGTTGGTGAAGCTTTCTTT CACQNSQVGEAFF TRBJ1-1 TRBV30 - -
TGTGCCAGCAGCCCAAACAGCGGAACCTACGAGCAGTACTTC CASSPNSGTYEQYF TRBJ2-7 TRBV11-2 - few
TGTGCCAGCAGCGTAGAGGGCTCTAGCGGGGTCACAGATACGCAGTATTTT CASSVEGSSGVTDTQYF TRBJ2-3 TRBV9 TRBD2 -
TGTGCCACCGGGGACTCTGGGGCCAACGTCCTGACTTTC CATGDSGANVLTF TRBJ2-6 TRBV19 - once
TGCGCCAGCAGACCTGGGGAGGGCAATCAGCCCCAGCATTTT CASRPGEGNQPQHF TRBJ1-5 TRBV5-1 - -
TGTGCCAGCAGCGTAGGAGGGGGCAGGGGAAATGAAAAACTGTTTTTT CASSVGGGRGNEKLFF TRBJ1-4 TRBV9 TRBD1 -
TGTGCCAGCAGCCAAAGCTGGACAGGGACTTTCTATGGCTACACCTTC CASSQSWTGTFYGYTF TRBJ1-2 TRBV4-2 TRBD1 -
TGTGCCAGCAGTCGCGGTGGGGGGGGCACAGATACGCAGTATTTT CASSRGGGGTDTQYF TRBJ2-3 TRBV28 TRBD2 -
TGTGCCTCATCTCAAGGGGGGGCTCGAGATCAGCCCCAGCATTTT CASSQGGARDQPQHF TRBJ1-5 TRBV7-9 - -
TGTGCCAGCAGCTACTCGGGATTGAACTACAATGAGCAGTTCTTC CASSYSGLNYNEQFF TRBJ2-1 TRBV5-6 - -
TGTGCCTGGAGTTCGGTGGGAAACACCATATATTTT CAWSSVGNTIYF TRBJ1-3 TRBV30 - -
TGTGCCAGCAATATAGCGGGAGGCGGACCAGATACGCAGTATTTT CASNIAGGGPDTQYF TRBJ2-3 TRBV28 TRBD2 -
TGTGCCAGCAGCTGGGGCGGCAGTACCTACGAGCAGTACTTC CASSWGGSTYEQYF TRBJ2-7 TRBV5-5 - -
TGCGCCAGCAGCTTGAGTACGGGAAACACTGAAGCTTTCTTT CASSLSTGNTEAFF TRBJ1-1 TRBV5-1 - -
TGTGCCAGCAGTGCCGGCGGGGTCACCTTCTACAATGAGCAGTTCTTC CASSAGGVTFYNEQFF TRBJ2-1 TRBV6-1 - -
TGTGCCTGGAGTCCACAGACAATTCAAGAGACCCAGTACTTC CAWSPQTIQETQYF TRBJ2-5 TRBV30 - few
TGTGCCAGCAGTGGCGGGATTTATAGCAATCAGCCCCAGCATTTT CASSGGIYSNQPQHF TRBJ1-5 TRBV27 - -
TGCGCCAGCAGCCAGAAGACAGGGGTCCACTATGGCTACACCTTC CASSQKTGVHYGYTF TRBJ1-2 TRBV5-1 TRBD1 -
TGTGCCAGCAGTTTTTCGACTAGCGGGAGTAGAGAGACCCAGTACTTC CASSFSTSGSRETQYF TRBJ2-5 TRBV27 TRBD2 -
TGTGCCAGCAGCGGGACAGGGGGCGCAGATACGCAGTATTTT CASSGTGGADTQYF TRBJ2-3 TRBV9 TRBD1 -
TGTGCCAGCAGCTTAGACAGGTTTAAAGCTTTCTTT CASSLDRFKAFF TRBJ1-1 TRBV7-2 - -
TGTGCCAGCAGCTTACGCAGGGCGTCCTACGAGCAGTACTTC CASSLRRASYEQYF TRBJ2-7 TRBV7-9 - -
TGTGCCAGCAGCTCAAACACAGGGTCAAACACTGAAGCTTTCTTT CASSSNTGSNTEAFF TRBJ1-1 TRBV7-8 - -
TGTGCCAGTAGCTGGACTAGCGGGAGTAGGTATGAGCAGTTCTTC CASSWTSGSRYEQFF TRBJ2-1 TRBV19 TRBD2 -
TGTGCCAGCGGGACGGGACAGGGAAGAGATGAGCAGTTCTTC CASGTGQGRDEQFF TRBJ2-1 TRBV13 TRBD1 few
TGTGCCAGCAGCTTAGGACTAGCGGCTTACAATGAGCAGTTCTTC CASSLGLAAYNEQFF TRBJ2-1 TRBV7-2 TRBD2 -
TGCGCCAGCTATAGCCCACGGCTTAACAATGAGCAGTTCTTC CASYSPRLNNEQFF TRBJ2-1 TRBV10-2 - -
TGCGCCAGCAGCTTACAGGCCAGCTCCTACGAGCAGTACTTC CASSLQASSYEQYF TRBJ2-7 TRBV5-1 - few
TGTGCCAGCAGCTTAGTGGGAGGGATGGACTATGGCTACACCTTC CASSLVGGMDYGYTF TRBJ1-2 TRBV11-2 - -
TGTGCCAGCAGTGAATATTGGGGACAGAACCATAACGAGCAGTACTTC CASSEYWGQNHNEQYF TRBJ2-7 TRBV25-1 TRBD1 -
TGTGCCAGCAGCGATGAATTAGGTTCAGCGGGAGACACCGGGGAGCTGTTTTTT CASSDELGSAGDTGELFF TRBJ2-2 TRBV9 TRBD2 -
TGTGCCAGCAGCCCTGGCAGGGGTTTAGCGGGATTATCCTACGAGCAGTACTTC CASSPGRGLAGLSYEQYF TRBJ2-7 TRBV14 TRBD2 once
TGTGCCAGCAGCTTCCTGGTCCCAGGGACTGAAGCTTTCTTT CASSFLVPGTEAFF TRBJ1-1 TRBV7-2 - -
TGTGCCAGCAGTGCCAACCGGGGGTACGAGCAGTACTTC CASSANRGYEQYF TRBJ2-7 TRBV6-5 - -
TGTGCCAGCAGTTTAGTTGTGAGCCTTGAAGCTTTCTTT CASSLVVSLEAFF TRBJ1-1 TRBV28 - -
TGTGCCAGCAGCGGTGGACAGGGACTAAAACTGTTTTTT CASSGGQGLKLFF TRBJ1-4 TRBV9 TRBD1 few
TGCAGCGTTGCTGGACTAGCGGGTAGGAGCTCCTACAATGAGCAGTTCTTC CSVAGLAGRSSYNEQFF TRBJ2-1 TRBV29-1 TRBD2 few
TGCGCCAGCGGAAAATACCCCCCCCTAGCGGGAGGAAATGAGCAGTTCTTC CASGKYPPLAGGNEQFF TRBJ2-1 TRBV5-1 TRBD2 -